The rows below give T cell receptor beta chains drawn from one sample of a study of blood T cells in healthy people across ages. MiXCR, run by TCRdb on the 5' RACE reads, gives a single entry per CDR3 protein. This sample carries 920,000 or so distinct CDR3 sequences, 45% of them seen once, and the ten largest clones take approximately 20%. Material for sequencing was blood. Every receptor here comes from a woman aged 60 to 75 in good health. Both conserved end residues are trimmed from each CDR3. Each record gives: CDR3 protein, J gene, V gene.

CDR3aa: ASSARAAEAF
j_gene: TRBJ1-1
v_gene: TRBV7-9

CDR3aa: ASSLGGVTGELF
j_gene: TRBJ2-2
v_gene: TRBV12-3/TRBV12-4

CDR3aa: ASSPGPALGTQY
j_gene: TRBJ2-5
v_gene: TRBV5-6

CDR3aa: ASSDNYGYT
j_gene: TRBJ1-2
v_gene: TRBV2

CDR3aa: SVEVSPADYGYT
j_gene: TRBJ1-2
v_gene: TRBV29-1

CDR3aa: AGSLQVKNEQF
j_gene: TRBJ2-1
v_gene: TRBV11-3

CDR3aa: ASSLFAGAYNEQF
j_gene: TRBJ2-1
v_gene: TRBV27

CDR3aa: ASSRQGDEQF
j_gene: TRBJ2-1
v_gene: TRBV18

CDR3aa: ASSIGTGPYNEQF
j_gene: TRBJ2-1
v_gene: TRBV5-1

CDR3aa: ASRAGTSYNEQF
j_gene: TRBJ2-1
v_gene: TRBV7-2

CDR3aa: ASSLGGVLEQY
j_gene: TRBJ2-7
v_gene: TRBV7-2

CDR3aa: ASSLSGGRRTGELF
j_gene: TRBJ2-2
v_gene: TRBV7-3

CDR3aa: ASSKLAGPLRNIQY
j_gene: TRBJ2-4
v_gene: TRBV12-3/TRBV12-4

CDR3aa: ASTMDRGRMEGTGELF
j_gene: TRBJ2-2
v_gene: TRBV5-1

CDR3aa: ASSLEGGDRFYEQY
j_gene: .
v_gene: TRBV12-3/TRBV12-4

CDR3aa: ASRGSQGAGTEAF
j_gene: TRBJ1-1
v_gene: TRBV28